The next 15 T cell receptor beta chains were all read from a single sample in a study of blood T cell repertoires in COVID-19. Profiled with immunoSEQ multiplex PCR; TCRdb holds only in-frame clones, not every one. Of some 310,000 clones listed, 80% to 90% are singletons. Sequenced sample: peripheral blood. The receptors originated from a man aged 45-65 years with active or convalescent COVID-19.

The V and J genes are TRBV5-1 and TRBJ2-7; 8 bases align to TRBD1. This CDR3 spans 14 amino acids. Trimming removed 4 bases from V and 4 bases from J; junction bases left unmatched: 7. CDR1 is SGHRS and CDR2 is YFSETQ in the germline V gene. In DNA, the CDR3 is TGCGCCAGCAGCCCCCAGGGGGCCTCATACGAGCAGTACTTC. It translates to CASSPQGASYEQYF.

The sample holds one count of this clone. The J gene is TRBJ2-3, the V gene TRBV27; 9 bases are shared with TRBD2. Germline CDR1 MNHEY, CDR2 SMNVEV (reference sequence). This CDR3 region has 18 residues. Unmatched junction bases numbered 15, after V lost 4 bases and J lost 4 bases. Here the CDR3 reads CASSWTAGGIRMADTQYF. The CDR3, as DNA: TGTGCCAGCAGTTGGACAGCGGGGGGCATTCGAATGGCAGATACGCAGTATTTT.

The chain joins TRBV2 to TRBJ1-5; the D is unclear. Germline CDR1 is SNHLY and CDR2 is FYNNEI. CDR3 length: 12 residues. V lost 3 bases and J 9 bases, leaving 9 bases between the germline ends. This CDR3 is CASSDGFGPQHF. CDR3 coding DNA: TGTGCCAGCAGTGACGGTTTTGGGCCCCAGCATTTT.

The chain links TRBV30 to TRBJ2-1; 7 nucleotides align to TRBD1. Germline V gene sequence: CDR1 GTSNPN, CDR2 SVGIG (reference sequence). V trimming: 4 bases; J trimming: 9 bases; junction bases outside the gene matches: 9. CDR3 size: 13 residues. DNA for the CDR3: TGTGCCTGGAATAGACAGGGTCGAGGTGAGCAGTTCTTC. This codes for CAWNRQGRGEQFF.

J is TRBJ1-4 and V is TRBV14; no reliable D call. This CDR3 has 16 amino acids. The V end was cut by 4 bases, the J end by 3 bases, with 15 bases between. Germline assignment: CDR1 SGHDN and CDR2 FVKESK. The CDR3 DNA reads as TGTGCCAGCAGCCCCTCCCTAAGAGGCTCTAATGAAAAACTGTTTTTT. Protein product: CASSPSLRGSNEKLFF. The full variable domain, completed using reference TRBV14 and TRBJ1-4, is EAGVTQFPSHSVIEKGQTVTLRCDPISGHDNLYWYRRVMGKEIKFLLHFVKESKQDESGMPNNRFLAERTGGTYSTLKVQPAELEDSGVYFCASSPSLRGSNEKLFFGSGTQLSVL.

This chain uses TRBV18 with TRBJ2-1; 9 bases fit TRBD1. CDR1 KGHSH and CDR2 LQKENI come from the germline V gene. The CDR3 loop spans 18 amino acids. V shed 1 base and J 2 bases; nucleotides not matched to a gene: 9. DNA of the CDR3: TGTGCCAGCTCACCACGGTCTTTGACAGGGGGAGCCTACAATGAGCAGTTCTTC. Translation gives CASSPRSLTGGAYNEQFF.

The V and J genes are TRBV6-2 or TRBV6-3 and TRBJ2-7; D unresolved. V was shortened by 0 bases and J by 2 bases, with 11 bases between the two germline ends. The germline V gene encodes CDR1 MNHEY and CDR2 SVGEGT. The CDR3 extends over 15 amino acids. Written as DNA, the CDR3 is TGTGCCAGCAGTTACTCGGATACAGCAACCTACGAGCAGTACTTC. Residues: CASSYSDTATYEQYF.

The gene calls are TRBV5-1 and TRBJ2-2; a possible D gene is TRBD1 (6 bases). Trimming removed 6 bases from V and 6 bases from J, with 12 bases in between. There are 13 residues in the CDR3. CDR1 is SGHRS, CDR2 YFSETQ, per germline. The CDR3 loop is CASTTRGAGELFF. As DNA, the CDR3 is TGCGCCAGCACTACCAGGGGAGCCGGGGAGCTGTTTTTT.

CDR3 loop: CASSELAGGLFTDTQYF. In nucleotides, the CDR3 is TGTGCCAGCAGTGAATTGGCAGGGGGCTTGTTCACAGATACGCAGTATTTT. The chain is built from TRBV25-1 and TRBJ2-3; 8 bases align to TRBD1. The germline V gene encodes CDR1 MGHDK and CDR2 SYGVNS. The CDR3 is 17 amino acids. J gave up 2 bases and V 1 base, and 8 bases lay outside the gene matches.

The rearrangement uses TRBV2 and TRBJ1-2; D not resolved. The germline V gene has CDR1 SNHLY and CDR2 FYNNEI. This CDR3 has 12 residues. V dropped 4 bases and J dropped 3 bases, with 6 bases sitting between them. Written as DNA, the CDR3 is TGTGCCAGCAGTGGTCAGGACTATGGCTACACCTTC. Protein sequence: CASSGQDYGYTF.

The chain has TRBV6-2 or TRBV6-3 and TRBJ2-7; 7 nucleotides align to TRBD1. V lost 0 bases to trimming and J lost 7 bases; unmatched junction nucleotides: 15. This CDR3 comprises 17 residues. CDR1 is MNHEY, CDR2 SVGEGT, per germline. The CDR3 sequence: CASSYSFADRSLGEQYF. Written as DNA, the CDR3 is TGTGCCAGCAGTTACTCTTTCGCGGACAGGTCCTTGGGTGAGCAGTACTTC.

The V gene is TRBV18, the J gene TRBJ1-1; possible D gene TRBD1, 5 bases. Deletions cut 2 bases from V and 4 bases from J, with 17 bases between. CDR1 is KGHSH, CDR2 LQKENI, per germline. The CDR3 spans 16 residues. The CDR3 DNA reads TGTGCCAGCTCACCATCAGGGAAGCTGGGGGGCACTGAAGCTTTCTTT. The encoded protein is CASSPSGKLGGTEAFF.

A single count supports this clone. This chain joins TRBV12-5 and TRBJ1-1; D possibly corresponds to TRBD1 (5 bases). V was trimmed by 0 bases and J by 5 bases, leaving 19 bases between them. The germline V gene encodes CDR1 LGHNT and CDR2 FRNRAP. The CDR3 extends over 17 amino acids. CDR3 in amino acids: CASGLVHFDSGLTEAFF. CDR3 DNA sequence: TGTGCTAGTGGTTTGGTCCATTTTGACAGTGGTCTTACTGAAGCTTTCTTT.

The genes are TRBV12-3 or TRBV12-4 and TRBJ1-2; D ambiguous. This CDR3 spans 12 amino acids. Trimming left V 4 bases short and J 8 bases short, with 11 bases between. CDR3 residues: CASSYGSLGYTF. The CDR3 DNA reads as TGTGCCAGCAGTTACGGGTCTTTGGGCTACACCTTC.

The V gene is TRBV2, the J gene TRBJ1-1, with D tentatively TRBD1 (6 bases). With 2 bases removed from V and 4 bases from J, the gap between germline ends came to 11 bases. Germline V gene data show CDR1 as SNHLY and CDR2 as FYNNEI. This CDR3 region has 14 residues. DNA for the CDR3: TGTGCCAGCAGTGAATCAGGGGAGGGCACTGAAGCTTTCTTT. Translated, it gives CASSESGEGTEAFF.